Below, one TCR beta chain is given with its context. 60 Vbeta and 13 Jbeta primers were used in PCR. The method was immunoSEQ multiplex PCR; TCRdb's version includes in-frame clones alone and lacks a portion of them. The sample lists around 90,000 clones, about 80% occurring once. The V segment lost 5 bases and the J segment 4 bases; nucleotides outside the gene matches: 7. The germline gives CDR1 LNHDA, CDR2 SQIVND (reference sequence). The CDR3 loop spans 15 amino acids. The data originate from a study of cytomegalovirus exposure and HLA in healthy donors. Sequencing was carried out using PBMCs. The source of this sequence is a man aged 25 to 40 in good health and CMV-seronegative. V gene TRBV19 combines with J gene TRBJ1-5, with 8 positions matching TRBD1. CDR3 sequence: CASSQRTGRNQPQHF. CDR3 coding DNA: TGTGCCAGTAGTCAAAGGACAGGGCGGAATCAGCCCCAGCATTTT.